This is a list of T cell receptor beta chains from one sample in a study of cytomegalovirus exposure and HLA in healthy donors. The protocol was immunoSEQ multiplex PCR, while the TCRdb copy is restricted to in-frame clones and leaves out a portion. The sample carries approximately 100,000 clones, roughly 80% recorded once. Sequencing was performed on PBMCs. Receptors were obtained from a man in his 60s in good health and CMV-seronegative. CDR3s include the opening cysteine and the closing phenylalanine or tryptophan. A D gene is named only where the DNA matches it firmly. A row's size may be missing; if present it is once, few, many or a size class.

>TRBJ1-1|TRBV10-3|-|TRBD1
TGTGCCACCCGGGACAGGGGGCACACTGAAGCTTTCTTT
CATRDRGHTEAFF
>TRBJ2-5|TRBV5-8|once|TRBD1
TGTGCCAGCAGCTTGCTGAGGGGACAGGGGGCTTTAGAGACCCAGTACTTC
CASSLLRGQGALETQYF
>TRBJ1-1|TRBV2|-|-
TGTGCCAGCAGTGCTGGCGGCACTGAAGCTTTCTTT
CASSAGGTEAFF
>TRBJ1-2|TRBV5-6|few|TRBD1
TGTGCCAGCAGCTTGTACGGGACAGGGCTTAACTATGGCTACACCTTC
CASSLYGTGLNYGYTF
>TRBJ1-1|TRBV19|-|-
TGTGCCAGTAGTATATTACAGAGGAACACTGAAGCTTTCTTT
CASSILQRNTEAFF
>TRBJ1-4|TRBV5-5|-|TRBD1
TGTGCCAGCAGCTTGGAAGGGGGCCCTGAAAAACTGTTTTTT
CASSLEGGPEKLFF
>TRBJ1-6|TRBV18|few|TRBD1
TGTGCCAGCTCTAGGGACAGAGGGGTCGATTCACCCCTCCACTTT
CASSRDRGVDSPLHF
>TRBJ1-2|TRBV29-1|-|TRBD1
TGCAGCGTTGAGGGAGACAGGGCCAATGGCTACACCTTC
CSVEGDRANGYTF
>TRBJ1-4|TRBV6-5|-|TRBD1
TGTGCCAGCAGTCGAGACAGGGGGCCAGATGAAAAACTGTTTTTT
CASSRDRGPDEKLFF
>TRBJ1-4|TRBV19|once|TRBD1
TGTGCCAGTACCGAATCCCGGAGGGGACAGGTTAATGAAAAACTGTTTTTT
CASTESRRGQVNEKLFF
>TRBJ1-2|TRBV30|-|TRBD1
TGTGCCTGGTTCAGCCCCGGGACAGGGAACTATGGCTACACCTTC
CAWFSPGTGNYGYTF
>TRBJ2-7|TRBV7-2|-|TRBD1
TGTGCCAGCAGCTTAGCAGGGGGCGGGTACGAGCAGTACTTC
CASSLAGGGYEQYF
>TRBJ2-7|TRBV11-2|-|-
TGTGCCAGCAGCGGTGCCGGGTCCTTCTATTCCGAGCAGTACTTC
CASSGAGSFYSEQYF
>TRBJ2-7|TRBV7-2|-|-
TGTGCCAGCAGCCCCCTAGGGGGGGTTCCTTACGAGCAGTACTTC
CASSPLGGVPYEQYF
>TRBJ2-1|TRBV7-9|-|TRBD1
TGTGCCAGCAGCTTGACAGGGGCGAGTGAGCAGTTCTTC
CASSLTGASEQFF
>TRBJ2-5|TRBV18|-|-
TGTGCCAGCTCACCGGTTCCAAGCGGGCAAAGGGGAGAGACCCAGTACTTC
CASSPVPSGQRGETQYF
>TRBJ1-1|TRBV7-2|-|TRBD1
TGTGCCAGCAGCTTAGGGGGGACAGGGGGCAGGGGAGGAACTGAAGCTTTCTTT
CASSLGGTGGRGGTEAFF
>TRBJ2-5|TRBV25-1|-|TRBD2
TGTGCCAGCAGGGATAGCGGGGGTAGACAGACCCAGTACTTC
CASRDSGGRQTQYF
>TRBJ2-3|TRBV5-5|once|-
TGTGCCAGCACCCCGCGGTTAAGCTCTAGCACAGATACGCAGTATTTT
CASTPRLSSSTDTQYF
>TRBJ2-5|TRBV4-1|-|-
TGCGCCAGCAGCCCCCGGATGGGGGGGCGTGAGACCCAGTACTTC
CASSPRMGGRETQYF
>TRBJ1-3|TRBV7-6|-|-
TGTGCCAGCAGCTCAAGCACCTCTGGAAACACCATATATTTT
CASSSSTSGNTIYF
>TRBJ2-5|TRBV1|-|-
TGCACCAGCAGCCAAGGTAGCGCCCTCGCTGAGACCCAGTACTTC
CTSSQGSALAETQYF
>TRBJ2-3|TRBV9|-|-
TGTGCCAGCAGTGAGGCGGGGAGCACAGATACGCAGTATTTT
CASSEAGSTDTQYF
>TRBJ1-2|TRBV6-5|-|-
TGTGCCAGCAGTTACTTCGGGGGGGGCTATGGCTACACCTTC
CASSYFGGGYGYTF
>TRBJ2-3|TRBV18|-|TRBD1
TGTGCCAGCTCACCAATCACAGGGGGCGCAGATACGCAGTATTTT
CASSPITGGADTQYF
>TRBJ2-1|TRBV18|-|-
TGTGCCAGCTCACCAAATAGGGGTGAGCAGTTCTTC
CASSPNRGEQFF
>TRBJ1-3|TRBV7-2|-|-
TGTGCCAGCAGCTTAGCGTGGCAGGGGTTCGGTGGAAACACCATATATTTT
CASSLAWQGFGGNTIYF
>TRBJ2-1|TRBV5-4|few|TRBD2
TGTGCCAGCAGTTTTAGCGGGGGGTCCTACAATGAGCAGTTCTTC
CASSFSGGSYNEQFF
>TRBJ1-6|TRBV30|-|-
TGTGCCTGGAGTGTAATCGAGGACTCTCCCCTCCACTTT
CAWSVIEDSPLHF
>TRBJ2-4|TRBV21-1|-|-
TGTGCAGTCCCTGGTGGGCAGGGCCAATACAAAAACATTCAGTACTTC
CAVPGGQGQYKNIQYF
>TRBJ2-3|TRBV5-1|-|TRBD2
TGCGCCAGCAGCATGACAACGGCTAGCGGGGTTTACACAGATACGCAGTATTTT
CASSMTTASGVYTDTQYF
>TRBJ1-2|TRBV29-1|few|TRBD1
TGCAGCGTCCAGGGGGCAGGTGGCTACACCTTC
CSVQGAGGYTF
>TRBJ2-1|TRBV6-5|-|-
TGTGCCAGCAGAAAGGACAGCTACAATGAGCAGTTCTTC
CASRKDSYNEQFF
>TRBJ2-5|TRBV19|-|TRBD1
TGTGCCAGTAGTAGAGGGGACAGGGAGGGAGAGACCCAGTACTTC
CASSRGDREGETQYF
>TRBJ1-6|TRBV6-8|-|-
TGTGCCAGCGGACTCTTCGGGTCTAAGGAAGGATCACCCCTCCACTTT
CASGLFGSKEGSPLHF
>TRBJ1-4|TRBV7-9|-|-
TGTGCCAGCAGCTTAGGAATCAGGGCCGGCAGTGAAAAACTGTTTTTT
CASSLGIRAGSEKLFF
>TRBJ1-2|TRBV7-9|-|TRBD1
TGTGCCAGCAGCTTAGGTACAGGGGCGGCGGGCTACACCTTC
CASSLGTGAAGYTF
>TRBJ1-2|TRBV18|-|TRBD1
TGTGCCAGCTCACCGGGACAGGAATACTATGGCTACACCTTC
CASSPGQEYYGYTF
>TRBJ1-1|TRBV5-8|-|TRBD1
TGTGCCAGCAGCTCTACTATTGGACAGGGGAGCACTGAAGCTTTCTTT
CASSSTIGQGSTEAFF
>TRBJ1-1|TRBV14|-|-
TGTGCCACCAGACAGTTCATGAACACTGAAGCTTTCTTT
CATRQFMNTEAFF
>TRBJ1-4|TRBV25-1|-|-
TGTGCCAGCATGGCCCACACCAATAATGAAAAACTGTTTTTT
CASMAHTNNEKLFF
>TRBJ2-1|TRBV6-5|-|TRBD2
TGTGCCAGCAGTTCACGACTAGCGGACTACAATGAGCAGTTCTTC
CASSSRLADYNEQFF
>TRBJ2-1|TRBV7-2|-|-
TGTGCCAGCAGCCTCCTGAATGAGCAGTTCTTC
CASSLLNEQFF
>TRBJ2-3|TRBV7-3|once|-
TGTGCCAGCAGCTCCTCCCCCCCTCCGGATACGCAGTATTTT
CASSSSPPPDTQYF
>TRBJ2-4|TRBV5-6|-|TRBD2
TGTGCCAGCAGATCGGGGCCGCCCTTGGCGGGGGGGCATGCCATTCAGTACTTC
CASRSGPPLAGGHAIQYF
>TRBJ1-1|TRBV9|few|TRBD1
TGTGCCAGCAGCCCCCGAGGACAGGGGGGAATTGATACTGAAGCTTTCTTT
CASSPRGQGGIDTEAFF
>TRBJ1-5|TRBV18|-|-
TGTGCCAGCTCAGCCAACTATGGCAATCAGCCCCAGCATTTT
CASSANYGNQPQHF
>TRBJ1-3|TRBV7-2|-|-
TGTGCCAGCAGCTTAGACTCCTCTGGAAACACCATATATTTT
CASSLDSSGNTIYF
>TRBJ1-5|TRBV18|-|-
TGTGCCAGCTCACCAAGACGGGGGGGCCAGGGCAATCAGCCCCAGCATTTT
CASSPRRGGQGNQPQHF